These T cell receptor beta chains were read from a single sample in a study of CD8 T cells in ankylosing spondylitis. TCRdb independently ran MiXCR on the 5' RACE reads; one entry per CDR3 protein. Of hundreds of thousands of distinct CDR3 sequences in the sample, 12% were seen once. What was sequenced was blood, either unsorted or a sorted T cell fraction (not recorded which). Receptor source: a male donor with ankylosing spondylitis. Each CDR3 is given with its conserved first and last residue. A D gene is named only where the DNA matches it firmly. The size entry is marked missing in some rows and otherwise reads once, few, many or a size class.

d_call j_call cdr3_length v_call clone_size cdr3_nt cdr3_aa
TRBD2 TRBJ2-1 16 TRBV7-6 - TGTGCCAGCAGCCGAAGGACTAGCGGGGCAGGGAATGAGCAGTTCTTC CASSRRTSGAGNEQFF
- TRBJ2-1 16 TRBV27 few TGTGCCAGCAGTTTAGGCTGGGGGGAGTACAGGAATGAGCAGTTCTTC CASSLGWGEYRNEQFF
- TRBJ2-7 14 TRBV10-3 many TGTGCCATGGGCCAACAGGGAAAACCCTACGAGCAGTACTTC CAMGQQGKPYEQYF
TRBD1 TRBJ1-4 15 TRBV10-3 - TGTGCCATCAGTGACCCTGGACAGGGGTCGAGAAAACTGTTTTTT CAISDPGQGSRKLFF
- TRBJ1-1 15 TRBV6-5 few TGTGCCAGCACCCCACGGCGGGGAAGCGACACTGAAGCTTTCTTT CASTPRRGSDTEAFF
- TRBJ2-1 12 TRBV7-2 many TGTGCCAGCAGCCTCAACACGAATGAGCAGTTCTTC CASSLNTNEQFF
- TRBJ2-2 14 TRBV29-1 many TGCAGCGTCGTTGGGCCCCGAAACACCGGGGAGCTGTTTTTT CSVVGPRNTGELFF
- TRBJ2-4 15 TRBV20-1 - TGCAGTGCTAGAGACGGGGGTGGACCCAAAAACATTCAGTACTTC CSARDGGGPKNIQYF
- TRBJ1-4 13 TRBV6-2/TRBV6-3 - TGTGCCAGCAGTTACTCGAGAAATGAAAAACTGTTTTTT CASSYSRNEKLFF
- TRBJ1-5 13 TRBV20-1 - TGCAGTGGGTGCCAGGTTAGCAATCAGCCCCAGCATTTT CSGCQVSNQPQHF
- TRBJ2-1 12 TRBV18 - TGTGCCAGCTCACCGGATCCTAGGGGGCAGTTCTTC CASSPDPRGQFF
- TRBJ2-3 15 TRBV25-1 many TGTGCCAGCAGTGACCTGGCGAGTTCCACAGATACGCAGTATTTT CASSDLASSTDTQYF
TRBD1 TRBJ1-1 17 TRBV5-6 - TGTGCCAGCAGCTTGCGGCAGGGGGCGAACATGAACACTGAAGCTTTCTTT CASSLRQGANMNTEAFF
- TRBJ2-5 11 TRBV29-1 many TGCAGCGTTGAATGGCAAGCGACCCAGTACTTC CSVEWQATQYF
- TRBJ1-2 12 TRBV20-1 few TGCAGTGCTACGGGGGCGGACTATGGCTACACCTTC CSATGADYGYTF
- TRBJ2-5 13 TRBV15 - TGTGCCACAAAGAGGGGGGTCGGGGAGACCCAGTACTTC CATKRGVGETQYF
TRBD1 TRBJ1-1 11 TRBV20-1 many TGCAGTGCTAGAAGACAGGGGACGGCTTTCTTT CSARRQGTAFF
- TRBJ2-7 14 TRBV15 - TGTGCCACCAGCACAGACAGGAGCTCCTACGAGCAGTACTTC CATSTDRSSYEQYF
- TRBJ2-3 15 TRBV24-1 few TGTGCCACCCCCCCGGAGCGGCAAGCGCCAGATACGCAGTATTTT CATPPERQAPDTQYF
- TRBJ1-2 16 TRBV15 - TGTGCCACCAGCAGAGATCCCCAGGCGGAGCCCTGGGGCTACACCTTC CATSRDPQAEPWGYTF
- TRBJ1-1 12 TRBV10-3 few TGTGCCTGTGAGGGTCCCAACACTGAAGCTTTCTTT CACEGPNTEAFF
TRBD1 TRBJ1-1 19 TRBV4-3 - TGCGCCAGCAGCCGAACTCCGGGACAGGGGTTTACTGGTAGTACTGAAGCTTTCTTT CASSRTPGQGFTGSTEAFF
TRBD2 TRBJ2-2 15 TRBV6-2/TRBV6-3 - TGTGCCAGCATGGTCGGCGGGAGTAGTACCGGGGAGCTGTTTTTT CASMVGGSSTGELFF
- TRBJ1-2 14 TRBV5-1 many TGCGCCAGCAGCTTCAGCCGATGGAGCTATGGCTACACCTTC CASSFSRWSYGYTF
TRBD2 TRBJ2-1 13 TRBV11-3 few TGTGCCAGCACCTCAGCGGGGTTAAATGAGCAGTTCTTC CASTSAGLNEQFF
- TRBJ2-7 13 TRBV6-4 few TGTGCCAGCCAACGGACAGTGCAATACGAGCAGTACTTC CASQRTVQYEQYF
TRBD1 TRBJ2-7 15 TRBV11-2 many TGTGCCAGCACCTTAGGGTTGGGACAGGGCTACGAGCAGTACTTC CASTLGLGQGYEQYF
TRBD2 TRBJ2-3 12 TRBV10-1 once TGCGCCACGCGGGAGAATGAAGATACGCAGTATTTT CATRENEDTQYF
TRBD1 TRBJ1-1 15 TRBV15 - TGTGCCACCAGCCGAAGACAGGGTTGGAACACTGAAGCTTTCTTT CATSRRQGWNTEAFF
- TRBJ2-2 16 TRBV4-3 few TGCGCCAGCAGCCAAGAGGGAAGACTTAACACCGGGGAGCTGTTTTTT CASSQEGRLNTGELFF
TRBD2 TRBJ2-1 14 TRBV7-2 few TGTGCCAGCAGCTCTTTTCTAGCGGGAGATGAGCAGTTCTTC CASSSFLAGDEQFF
- TRBJ2-3 16 TRBV4-3 - TGCGCCAGCAGCCCGGGAGCAAGGGGGCTATTAGATACGCAGTATTTT CASSPGARGLLDTQYF
- TRBJ2-3 13 TRBV11-2 once TGTGCCAGCAGAGTGGGGGGCACAGATACGCAGTATTTT CASRVGGTDTQYF
- TRBJ2-4 14 TRBV4-2 - TGTGCCAGCAGCCGGGGGGCCCAGATAAACATTCAGTACTTC CASSRGAQINIQYF
- TRBJ2-3 14 TRBV25-1 few TGTGCCAGCAGTTGGGGTGGGGGAACAGATACGCAGTATTTT CASSWGGGTDTQYF
TRBD2 TRBJ2-1 14 TRBV20-1 - TGCAGTGCTAGTGGTGTAAGCGGGACCAATGAGCAGTTCTTC CSASGVSGTNEQFF
TRBD2 TRBJ2-2 13 TRBV20-1 many TGCAGTGTTTCGCGGGGGGGTTCCGGGGAGCTGTTTTTT CSVSRGGSGELFF
- TRBJ2-5 13 TRBV28 - TGTGCCAGCAGTTTTCGGGTCCAGGGGACCCAGTACTTC CASSFRVQGTQYF
- TRBJ2-3 12 TRBV29-1 many TGCAGCGCTGGACAGTCCACAGATACGCAGTATTTT CSAGQSTDTQYF
- TRBJ2-3 12 TRBV6-5 - TGTGCCAGCAGTTTCACGGGGGTTGCGCAGTATTTT CASSFTGVAQYF
TRBD1 TRBJ2-3 14 TRBV20-1 - TGCAGTGCCAACCGGGACAGCCGCACAGATACGCAGTATTTT CSANRDSRTDTQYF
TRBD1 TRBJ2-1 13 TRBV29-1 many TGCAGCGTTCAAAGACAGGGTAGAGGTGAGCAGTTCTTC CSVQRQGRGEQFF
TRBD1 TRBJ1-1 14 TRBV5-1 few TGCGCCAGCAGGGCGGAATCCGGACAGGGGGAAGCTTTCTTT CASRAESGQGEAFF
TRBD1 TRBJ1-5 15 TRBV20-1 - TGCAGTGCTATTCGCCGGGACAGGGAACATCAGCCCCAGCATTTT CSAIRRDREHQPQHF
- TRBJ2-7 13 TRBV27 - TGTGCCAGCAGTTTAAATTGGGCCTACGAGCAGTACTTC CASSLNWAYEQYF
- TRBJ1-1 15 TRBV7-2 many TGTGCCAGCAGCGGATATAAACTTCCAGACACTGAAGCTTTCTTT CASSGYKLPDTEAFF
- TRBJ2-5 14 TRBV25-1 few TGTGCCAGCAGTGATTTTCGGGGAGAAGAGACCCAGTACTTC CASSDFRGEETQYF
- TRBJ1-2 15 TRBV5-1 - TGCGCCAGCAGCCCGCTGGCTCGGGGGGACTATGGCTACACCTTC CASSPLARGDYGYTF
TRBD1 TRBJ1-2 15 TRBV5-1 - TGCGCCAGCAGCGACCGGGACAGGGGGCATTATGGCTACACCTTC CASSDRDRGHYGYTF
TRBD1 TRBJ1-2 13 TRBV20-1 few TGCAGTGCTCCCGATGACAGGGAAAATGGCTACACCTTC CSAPDDRENGYTF
- TRBJ2-7 16 TRBV5-1 - TGCGCCAGCAGCCACGGACCGGGAAGGGTATCCTACGAGCAGTACTTC CASSHGPGRVSYEQYF
TRBD1 TRBJ1-1 18 TRBV6-5 - TGTGCCAGCAGTTACTCGGAGTGGCGGGCCCGAGGGGGCCCTGAAGCTTTCTTT CASSYSEWRARGGPEAFF